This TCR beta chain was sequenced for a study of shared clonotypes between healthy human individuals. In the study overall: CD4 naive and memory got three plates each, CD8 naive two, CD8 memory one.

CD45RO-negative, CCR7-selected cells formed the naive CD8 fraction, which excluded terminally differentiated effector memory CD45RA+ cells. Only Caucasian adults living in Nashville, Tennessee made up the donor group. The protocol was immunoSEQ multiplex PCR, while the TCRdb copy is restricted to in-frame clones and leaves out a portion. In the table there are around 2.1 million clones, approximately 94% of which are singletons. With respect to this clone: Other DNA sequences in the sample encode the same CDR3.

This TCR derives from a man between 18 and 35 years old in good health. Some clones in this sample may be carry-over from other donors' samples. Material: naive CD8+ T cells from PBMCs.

CDR3 residues: CASSPGQGSSYEQYF. CDR3 in DNA: TGTGCCAGCAGCCCCGGACAGGGCAGCTCCTACGAGCAGTACTTC. The V call is TRBV7-9, the J call TRBJ2-7; 8 nucleotides agree with TRBD1. There are 15 residues in the CDR3. With V trimmed by 5 bases and J by 0 bases, 6 bases remained unmatched. CDR1 is SEHNR and CDR2 is FQNEAQ in the germline V gene (reference sequence).